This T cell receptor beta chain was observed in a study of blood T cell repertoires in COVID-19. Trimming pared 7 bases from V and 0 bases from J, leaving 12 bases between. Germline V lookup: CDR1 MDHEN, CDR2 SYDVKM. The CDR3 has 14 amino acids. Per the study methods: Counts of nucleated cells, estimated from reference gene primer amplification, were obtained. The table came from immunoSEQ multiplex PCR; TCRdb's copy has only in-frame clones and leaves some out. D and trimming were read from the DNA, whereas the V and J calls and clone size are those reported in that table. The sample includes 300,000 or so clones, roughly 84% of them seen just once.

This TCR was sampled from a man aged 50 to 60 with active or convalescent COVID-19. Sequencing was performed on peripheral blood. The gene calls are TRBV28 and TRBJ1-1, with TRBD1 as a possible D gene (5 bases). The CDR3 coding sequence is TGTGCCAGCACCGGGGGGGGGATGAACACTGAAGCTTTCTTT. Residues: CASTGGGMNTEAFF.